The table lists the clone carrying this T cell receptor beta chain with many counts. The antigen is unknown. This sample is part of a study of breast tumors, draining lymph nodes, adjacent tissues. The study, taken as a whole, reports: The data were judged consistent with most tumor T cells coming from lymph node and expanding in tumor. Tumor T cell lymph node origin was a supported hypothesis, not proven. Tumor TCR diversity was below lymph nodes but above nontumor tissue.

The CDR3 runs 15 residues. In germline, CDR1 is SNHLY, CDR2 FYNNEI. V dropped 6 bases and J dropped 1; count of bases not matched to a gene: 9. TCRdb processed the multiplex PCR reads anew with MiXCR; each CDR3 protein has one entry. The sample consists of some 49,000 distinct CDR3 sequences, more than 20% of them appearing once. This TCR was sampled from a female donor with breast cancer. Some clones in this sample may be carry-over from other donors' samples. The sequencing sample was made of breast tumor tissue. The rearrangement uses TRBV2 and TRBJ2-7; 7 bases fit TRBD2. CDR3 sequence (DNA): TGTGCCAGCAGCCAAGGCGGGGGAAGGTCCTACGAGCAGTACTTC. Its protein product is CASSQGGGRSYEQYF.